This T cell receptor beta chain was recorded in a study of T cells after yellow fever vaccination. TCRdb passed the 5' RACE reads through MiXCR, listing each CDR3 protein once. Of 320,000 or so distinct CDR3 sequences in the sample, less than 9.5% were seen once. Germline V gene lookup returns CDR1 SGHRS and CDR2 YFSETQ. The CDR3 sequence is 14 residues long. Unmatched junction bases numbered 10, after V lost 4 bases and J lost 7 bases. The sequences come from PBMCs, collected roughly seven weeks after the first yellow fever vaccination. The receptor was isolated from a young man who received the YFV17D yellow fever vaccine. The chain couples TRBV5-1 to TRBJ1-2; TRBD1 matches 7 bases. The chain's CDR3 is CASSPDREGAGYTF. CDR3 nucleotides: TGCGCCAGCAGCCCCGACAGGGAAGGAGCTGGCTACACCTTC.